The rows below give T cell receptor beta chains drawn from one sample of a study of shared clonotypes between healthy human individuals. Some clones are missing from TCRdb's copy, which holds only in-frame ones; the method was immunoSEQ multiplex PCR. Of under 2.5 million clones listed, around 93% are singletons. The sample taken for sequencing was naive CD4+ T cells from PBMCs. Receptors were obtained from a man younger than 35 in good health. Some clones in this sample may be carry-over from other donors' samples. Both conserved end residues are part of each CDR3. The D gene is left open where the match is weak. Clone sizes are given selectively: once, few, many, or a class where the clone is expanded.

j_gene: TRBJ2-7
d_gene: -
abundance: -
v_gene: TRBV4-3
CDR3nt: TGCGCCAGCAGCCAAGATGGCGGCGGGGTCGAGCAGTACTTC
CDR3aa: CASSQDGGGVEQYF

j_gene: TRBJ1-5
d_gene: -
abundance: -
v_gene: TRBV28
CDR3nt: TGTGCCAGCAGCACTGACAGGCGACATAGCAATCAGCCCCAGCATTTT
CDR3aa: CASSTDRRHSNQPQHF

j_gene: TRBJ1-4
d_gene: -
abundance: -
v_gene: TRBV27
CDR3nt: TGTGCCAGCAGCCCCCGGGAGAGTGAAAAACTGTTTTTT
CDR3aa: CASSPRESEKLFF

j_gene: TRBJ2-1
d_gene: TRBD2
abundance: -
v_gene: TRBV14
CDR3nt: TGTGCCAGCAGCCAGCGTGGGACTAGCGGGAAGAGCTCCTACAATGAGCAGTTCTTC
CDR3aa: CASSQRGTSGKSSYNEQFF

j_gene: TRBJ1-2
d_gene: TRBD1
abundance: few
v_gene: TRBV7-3
CDR3nt: TGTGCCAGCAGCCCCAACCGGGACAGCTTTGGCTACACCTTC
CDR3aa: CASSPNRDSFGYTF

j_gene: TRBJ2-1
d_gene: TRBD2
abundance: -
v_gene: TRBV4-2
CDR3nt: TGTGCCAGCAGCCAAGATCCCCTCGTTAGCGGGGACACTACCTACAATGAGCAGTTCTTC
CDR3aa: CASSQDPLVSGDTTYNEQFF

j_gene: TRBJ1-2
d_gene: TRBD1
abundance: few
v_gene: TRBV2
CDR3nt: TGTGCCAGTGTTACAGGGGGTCTGGGCTACACCTTC
CDR3aa: CASVTGGLGYTF

j_gene: TRBJ1-2
d_gene: -
abundance: -
v_gene: TRBV28
CDR3nt: TGTGCCAGCAGTTTAGGAGTAACTGGCTACACCTTC
CDR3aa: CASSLGVTGYTF

j_gene: TRBJ1-5
d_gene: -
abundance: -
v_gene: TRBV29-1
CDR3nt: TGCAGCGTTGTTGTGGCGGGGGTAGGAGTCGATCAGCCCCAGCATTTT
CDR3aa: CSVVVAGVGVDQPQHF

j_gene: TRBJ2-5
d_gene: -
abundance: -
v_gene: TRBV29-1
CDR3nt: TGCAGCGGCAGTAGATGGGAGCTACAAGAGACCCAGTACTTC
CDR3aa: CSGSRWELQETQYF